These 4 T cell receptor beta chains share one sample of origin, sequenced in a study of T-cell memory formation after mild COVID-19 (dated by TCRdb to 2020 to 2023). The library was obtained by 5' RACE. TCRdb names Illumina NovaSeq 6000 as the instrument used. TCRdb handled the public reads itself, with Q25 trimming in fastp and clone calling in MiXCR, and kept productive beta chains. Each entry is one CDR3 protein sequence, shown with its most common DNA and genes. The sample table lists 500,000 to 650,000 distinct CDR3 sequences, approximately 21% of them with a count of one. Of the sample, about 8.4% falls within the top ten clones. The sequenced sample was PBMCs or a T cell subset sorted from them (not recorded which). These TCRs come from an adult woman who had mild COVID-19 (a few samples of this study predate the infection). The sample titles of this study are shuffled in the database, so cell type and time point are left out; the donor was told from shared clones.

This clonotype was recorded many times. The J gene is TRBJ2-4, the V gene TRBV4-1; D tentatively fits TRBD1 or TRBD2 (5 bases each). Germline V gene data show CDR1 as MGHRA and CDR2 as YSYEKL. The CDR3 runs 14 residues. V was shortened by 0 bases and J by 9 bases, with 12 bases between the two germline ends. The CDR3 bases are TGCGCCAGCAGCCAAGAGTCCACTGGGGGCATTCAGTACTTC. Amino acid sequence: CASSQESTGGIQYF.

This clonotype has at least ten counts. The chain joins TRBV5-1 to TRBJ2-7; D is perhaps TRBD1 or TRBD2 (5 bases each). Germline CDR1 SGHRS, CDR2 YFSETQ. V was clipped by 4 bases and J by 0 bases, with 14 bases between them. This CDR3 has 15 amino acids. CDR3 amino acids: CASSGDGLSSYEQYF. The CDR3 DNA sequence: TGCGCCAGCAGCGGGGACGGCTTAAGCTCCTACGAGCAGTACTTC.

The rearrangement uses TRBV20-1 and TRBJ2-4; D is unresolved. This CDR3 is built from 15 residues. V was clipped by 3 bases and J by 0 bases, with 12 bases between them. Germline V lookup: CDR1 DFQATT, CDR2 SNEGSKA (reference sequence). The CDR3 DNA is TGCAGTGCTAGCCCGTGGATACCAGCCAAAAACATTCAGTACTTC. Amino acid sequence: CSASPWIPAKNIQYF.

This clonotype was counted between two and nine times. J is TRBJ2-3 and V is TRBV14; D gene ambiguous. Trimming took 5 bases from V and 2 from J, leaving 17 bases between them. Germline assignment: CDR1 SGHDN and CDR2 FVKESK. The CDR3 runs to 16 residues. The CDR3 spells CASSKRVGISTDTQYF. The CDR3 bases are TGTGCCAGCAGCAAAAGAGTAGGGATCTCCACAGATACGCAGTATTTT.